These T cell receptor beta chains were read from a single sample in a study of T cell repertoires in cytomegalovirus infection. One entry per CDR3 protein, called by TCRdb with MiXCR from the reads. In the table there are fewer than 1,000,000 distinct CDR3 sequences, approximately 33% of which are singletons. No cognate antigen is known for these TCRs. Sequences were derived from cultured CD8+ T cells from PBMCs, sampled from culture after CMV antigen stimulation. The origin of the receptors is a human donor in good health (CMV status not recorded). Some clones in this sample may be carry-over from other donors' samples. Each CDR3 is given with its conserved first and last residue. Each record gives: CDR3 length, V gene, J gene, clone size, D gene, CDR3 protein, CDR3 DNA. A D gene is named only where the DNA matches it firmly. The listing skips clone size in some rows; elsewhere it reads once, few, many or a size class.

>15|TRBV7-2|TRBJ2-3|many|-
CASSLGLFRTDTQYF
TGTGCCAGCAGCCTGGGACTTTTCCGCACAGATACGCAGTATTTT
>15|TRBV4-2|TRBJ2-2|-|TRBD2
CASSQEFSSGGELFF
TGTGCCAGCAGCCAAGAATTCTCTAGCGGCGGGGAGCTGTTTTTT
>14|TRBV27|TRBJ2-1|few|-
CASSSRVSYNEQFF
TGTGCCAGCAGTTCAAGGGTTTCCTACAATGAGCAGTTCTTC
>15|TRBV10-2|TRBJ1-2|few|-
CASSELGNTNYGYTF
TGCGCCAGCAGTGAGCTCGGAAATACTAACTATGGCTACACCTTC
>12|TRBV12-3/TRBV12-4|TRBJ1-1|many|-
CASSLPGAQAFF
TGTGCCAGCAGTTTACCTGGGGCACAAGCTTTCTTT
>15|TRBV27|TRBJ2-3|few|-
CASSIPGQLTDTQYF
TGTGCCAGCAGCATACCGGGACAACTCACAGATACGCAGTATTTT
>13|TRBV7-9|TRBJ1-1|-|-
CASISGGSTEAFF
TGTGCCAGCATCTCGGGGGGAAGCACTGAAGCTTTCTTT
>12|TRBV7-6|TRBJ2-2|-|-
CASGAWSGELFF
TGTGCCAGCGGGGCTTGGAGCGGGGAGCTGTTTTTT
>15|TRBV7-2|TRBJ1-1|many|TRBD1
CASSLEGTGRFEAFF
TGTGCCAGCAGCTTAGAAGGGACAGGTCGTTTTGAAGCTTTCTTT
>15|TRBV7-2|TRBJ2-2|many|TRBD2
CASSPGGGWTGELFF
TGTGCCAGCAGCCCCGGCGGGGGATGGACCGGGGAGCTGTTTTTT
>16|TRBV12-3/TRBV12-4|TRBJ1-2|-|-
CASTLKSGTSNYGYTF
TGTGCCAGCACTCTTAAGTCCGGGACAAGTAACTATGGCTACACCTTC
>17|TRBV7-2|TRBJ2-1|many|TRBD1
CASSLAQFRGLFDEQFF
TGTGCCAGCAGCTTAGCGCAGTTCAGGGGGCTCTTCGATGAGCAGTTCTTC
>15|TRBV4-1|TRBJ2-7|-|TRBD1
CASSQEWTGGFEQYF
TGCGCCAGCAGCCAAGAGTGGACAGGGGGCTTCGAGCAGTACTTC
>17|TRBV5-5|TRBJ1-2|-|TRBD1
CASNLGTGGALWEGYTF
TGTGCCAGCAACTTAGGGACAGGGGGCGCGCTCTGGGAAGGCTACACCTTC
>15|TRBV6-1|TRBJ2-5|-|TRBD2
CASSFGGGLQETQYF
TGTGCCAGCAGCTTTGGCGGGGGACTCCAAGAGACCCAGTACTTC
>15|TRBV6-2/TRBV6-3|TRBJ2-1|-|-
CANSLGQYQYNEQFF
TGTGCCAACAGTCTAGGACAGTACCAGTATAATGAGCAGTTCTTC
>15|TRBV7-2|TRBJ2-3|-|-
CASSLTGPSTDTQYF
TGTGCCAGCAGCTTGACAGGTCCTAGCACAGATACGCAGTATTTT
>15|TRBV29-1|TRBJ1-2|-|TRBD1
CSVRFPGQLYYGYTF
TGCAGCGTTCGCTTCCCGGGACAGCTATACTATGGCTACACCTTC
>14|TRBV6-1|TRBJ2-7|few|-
CASSEVPLNYEQYF
TGTGCCAGCAGTGAAGTCCCCTTAAATTACGAGCAGTACTTC
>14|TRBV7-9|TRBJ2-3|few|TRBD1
CASSPRDRADTQYF
TGTGCCAGCAGCCCTAGGGACAGGGCAGATACGCAGTATTTT
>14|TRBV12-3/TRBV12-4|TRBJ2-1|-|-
CASSLVEGAGEQFF
TGTGCCAGCAGTTTAGTGGAGGGGGCGGGTGAGCAGTTCTTC
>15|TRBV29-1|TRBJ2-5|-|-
CSVEEGLEKQETQYF
TGCAGCGTTGAAGAAGGGTTGGAGAAACAAGAGACCCAGTACTTC
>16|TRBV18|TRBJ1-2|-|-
CASSPPMGRQNYGYTF
TGTGCCAGCTCACCCCCTATGGGGCGACAGAACTATGGCTACACCTTC
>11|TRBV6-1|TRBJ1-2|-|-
CASSIQGDYTF
TGTGCCAGCAGTATCCAGGGTGACTACACCTTC
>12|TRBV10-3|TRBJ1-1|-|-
CAISPQGREAFF
TGTGCCATCAGCCCACAGGGAAGGGAAGCTTTCTTT
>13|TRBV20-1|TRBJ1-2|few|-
CSAPRPVSYGYTF
TGCAGTGCGCCCCGACCGGTGAGCTATGGCTACACCTTC
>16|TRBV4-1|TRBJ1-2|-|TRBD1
CASSQGGTVPNYGYTF
TGCGCCAGCAGCCAAGGGGGGACAGTCCCGAACTATGGCTACACCTTC
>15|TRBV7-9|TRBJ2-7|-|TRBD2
CASSLAGGESYEQYF
TGTGCCAGCAGCTTGGCGGGGGGGGAATCCTACGAGCAGTACTTC
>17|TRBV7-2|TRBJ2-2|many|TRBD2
CASRPPGEGGNTGELFF
TGTGCCAGCAGACCCCCGGGGGAGGGAGGGAACACCGGGGAGCTGTTTTTT
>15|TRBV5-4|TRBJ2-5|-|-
CASSLTGQNKETQYF
TGTGCCAGCAGCTTGACCGGGCAAAACAAAGAGACCCAGTACTTC
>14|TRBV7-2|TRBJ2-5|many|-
CASRYAGTLEAQYF
TGTGCCAGCAGATACGCCGGGACCCTAGAGGCCCAGTACTTC
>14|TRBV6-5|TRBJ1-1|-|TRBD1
CASSYTGQHTEAFF
TGTGCCAGCAGTTACACGGGACAGCACACTGAAGCTTTCTTT
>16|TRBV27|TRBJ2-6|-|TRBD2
CATTKRGKSGANVLTF
TGTGCCACCACCAAGCGGGGGAAATCTGGGGCCAACGTCCTGACTTTC
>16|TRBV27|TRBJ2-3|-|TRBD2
CASSFELAGVTDTQYF
TGTGCCAGCAGTTTTGAGCTAGCGGGGGTCACAGATACGCAGTATTTT
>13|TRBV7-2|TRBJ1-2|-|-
CASSSTSPGGYTF
TGTGCCAGCAGCTCGACCTCGCCGGGCGGCTACACCTTC
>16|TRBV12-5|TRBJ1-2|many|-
CASGLVHTSGDYGYTF
TGTGCTAGTGGTTTGGTACATACGTCCGGCGACTATGGCTACACCTTC
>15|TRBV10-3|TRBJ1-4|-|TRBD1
CAISEYRGRDEKLFF
TGTGCCATCAGTGAGTACAGGGGGCGCGATGAAAAACTGTTTTTT